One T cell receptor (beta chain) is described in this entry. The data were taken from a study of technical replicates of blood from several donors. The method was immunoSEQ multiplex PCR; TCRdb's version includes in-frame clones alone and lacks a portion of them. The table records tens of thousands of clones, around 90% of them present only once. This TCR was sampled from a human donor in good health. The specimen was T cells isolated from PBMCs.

CDR3 residues: CASSGAGNEQFF. The CDR3 coding sequence is TGTGCCAGCAGCGGGGCCGGCAATGAGCAGTTCTTC. V and J are TRBV9 and TRBJ2-1, with D unresolved. Looked up from germline, CDR1 is SGDLS and CDR2 is YYNGEE. CDR3 length: 12 residues. V was trimmed by 3 bases and J by 6 bases, leaving 7 bases between them.